These 14 T cell receptor beta chains share one sample of origin, sequenced in a study of blood T cells in healthy people across ages. A J-beta primer mix and a sample-barcoded 5' primer were used in a second PCR of about 7 to 12 cycles. TCRdb fed the 5' RACE reads into MiXCR, producing one record per CDR3 protein. The table shows 500,000 to 550,000 distinct CDR3 sequences, with more than 20% occurring only once. This sample also appeared in a second study, on T cells of mothers and their children.

Sequenced input: blood. Receptors were obtained from a boy between 5 and 17 years old in good health.

The V and J genes are TRBV9 and TRBJ2-5; tentative D call: TRBD1 (6 bases). The J call is doubtful: the DNA matches TRBJ2-7 better. CDR3 length: 15 residues. The germline V gene has CDR1 SGDLS and CDR2 YYNGEE. The CDR3 sequence: CASSQGSEGYYEQYF. Written as DNA, the CDR3 is TGTGCCAGCAGCCAGGGGAGTGAGGGGTACTACGAGCAGTACTTC.

This clonotype was counted a few times. V is TRBV11-3 and J is TRBJ2-1, with a tentative D call TRBD2 (5 bases). The germline gives CDR1 SGHNT, CDR2 YENEEA. With 6 bases removed from V and 6 bases from J, the gap between germline ends came to 12 bases. The CDR3 spans 13 residues. As DNA, the CDR3 is TGTGCCAGCAGTGAAAACGGGGTCAATGAGCAGTTCTTC. This encodes CASSENGVNEQFF.

This clonotype was picked up many times. The CDR3 bases are TGTGCCAGCAGGCCCGGACAGCTGAACACTGAAGCTTTCTTT. Amino acids: CASRPGQLNTEAFF. V usage is TRBV7-2 and J usage is TRBJ1-1; D perhaps matches TRBD1 (6 bases). CDR1 SGHTA and CDR2 FQGNSA come from the germline V gene. Trimming removed 6 bases from V and 0 bases from J, with 11 bases in between. The CDR3 spans 14 residues.

Only a few counts were recorded for this clonotype. Relative to the germline gene, one junction end is altered; a read error may explain this. The chain has TRBV6-5 and TRBJ2-5; 10 positions match TRBD1. This CDR3 contains 17 residues. Germline CDR1 reads MNHEY; CDR2 reads SVGAGI. CDR3 sequence: CAGSYSGTGAIQETQYF. The CDR3 nucleotides are TGTGCCGGCAGTTACTCCGGGACAGGGGCGATCCAAGAGACCCAGTACTTC.

This clonotype was observed a few times. The rearrangement links TRBV20-1 to TRBJ2-2, with TRBD2 matching 7 bases. Unmatched junction bases numbered 10, after V lost 2 bases and J lost 1 base. The CDR3 consists of 17 residues. CDR1 and CDR2 (germline): DFQATT, SNEGSKA (reference sequence). The CDR3 nucleotides are TGCAGTGCTAGAAGGTCCAGGACTAGAGAGAACACCGGGGAGCTGTTTTTT. It translates to CSARRSRTRENTGELFF.

This clonotype was counted only a few times. CDR3 nucleotides: TGTGCCAGCAGTTTCTCGACTTGGGCGAACAGGGTGGTTAATGAAAAACTGTTTTTT. Its protein product is CASSFSTWANRVVNEKLFF. The chain carries TRBV28 and TRBJ1-4; D is perhaps TRBD1 (6 bases). Germline lookup yields CDR1 MDHEN and CDR2 SYDVKM. The CDR3 length is 19 residues. Trimming cost V 3 bases and J 4 bases, with 24 bases left between them.

This clonotype was seen once. This chain connects TRBV20-1 to TRBJ1-2; 7 bases are a match to TRBD1. The germline gives CDR1 DFQATT, CDR2 SNEGSKA (reference sequence). With 5 bases clipped from V and 7 bases from J, the junction kept 10 bases outside the gene matches. The CDR3 length is 13 residues. As DNA, the CDR3 is TGCAGTGCTCTTCGCCAGGGGGACGGTGGCTACACCTTC. It yields the protein CSALRQGDGGYTF.

This clonotype was counted only a few times. The V and J genes are TRBV9 and TRBJ1-2; TRBD1 matches 7 bases. Germline V lookup: CDR1 SGDLS, CDR2 YYNGEE. CDR3 length: 18 residues. V lost 0 bases to trimming and J lost 6 bases; unmatched junction nucleotides: 17. DNA for the CDR3: TGTGCCAGCAGCGTAGCTCCCACCAACCGGGACAGCAGCAATGGCTACACCTTC. Translated, it gives CASSVAPTNRDSSNGYTF.

For the CDR3, the DNA is TGTGCCAGCAGCGTAGGACAGCAGGGATCCTCCTACGAGCAGTACTTC. It yields the protein CASSVGQQGSSYEQYF. The chain recombines TRBV9 with TRBJ2-7; D perhaps matches TRBD1 (5 bases). The CDR3 length is 16 residues. CDR1 and CDR2 (germline): SGDLS, YYNGEE. The V gene lost 0 bases and the J gene lost 0 bases, with 13 bases spanning the gap.

The rearrangement links TRBV6-6 to TRBJ1-2; D may be TRBD1 (6 bases). V was cut by 7 bases and J by 4 bases, with 13 bases left in between. Germline V CDR1 and CDR2: MNHNY, SVGAGI (reference sequence). The CDR3 spans 13 residues. Written as DNA, the CDR3 is TGTGCCAGCAACGTACAGGGACCCTATGGCTACACCTTC. This codes for CASNVQGPYGYTF.

Here the CDR3 DNA reads TGTGCCAGCAGAAGCATTACAGATACGCAGTATTTT. Its protein product is CASRSITDTQYF. The chain has TRBV12-3 or TRBV12-4 and TRBJ2-3; no reliable D call. The V gene lost 6 bases and the J gene lost 3 bases, with 7 bases spanning the gap. This CDR3 contains 12 residues.

In DNA form, the CDR3 reads TGCGCCAGCAGCTTAACTAGCGGGAGTCCAACCGGAGAGACCCAGTACTTC. Protein sequence: CASSLTSGSPTGETQYF. The rearrangement uses TRBV5-1 and TRBJ2-5; 11 bases match TRBD2. CDR1 is SGHRS and CDR2 is YFSETQ in the germline V gene. The CDR3 is 17 residues long. The J segment lost 4 bases and the V segment lost 2 bases, leaving 10 bases of the junction unmatched.

Comment on this clonotype: The germline gene is not matched at one end of the junction; a read error may be the cause. This chain links TRBV20-1 with TRBJ1-2; D gene ambiguous. CDR1 and CDR2 from the germline V gene are DFQATT and SNEGSKA (reference sequence). The CDR3 sequence is 13 residues long. The CDR3 region has the DNA TGCAGTGCTACAAACATTCAAAACTATGGCTACCCCTTC. It translates to CSATNIQNYGYPF.

This chain joins TRBV20-1 and TRBJ2-1, with 8 nucleotides matching TRBD2. The end of the DNA is better explained by TRBJ2-7, so the J call may be wrong. CDR3 length equals 16 residues. Germline CDR1 and CDR2: DFQATT and SNEGSKA (reference sequence). CDR3 sequence (DNA): TGCAGTGCTAGAGATGGGGGAGCGGGAGTGTCCTACGAGCAGTACTTC. This translates into CSARDGGAGVSYEQYF.